This is a list of T cell receptor beta chains from one sample in a study of blood T cell repertoires in COVID-19. Produced via immunoSEQ multiplex PCR; TCRdb's table is partial and in-frame only. The data show some 410,000 clones, around 89% seen once. Sequencing was done on a sample of PBMCs or T cells enriched from blood (not recorded which). The receptor source for this set is a young woman with acute COVID-19. The CDR3 runs from the conserved cysteine through the conserved F or W. Fields, in order: D gene, clone size, J gene, V gene, CDR3 protein, CDR3 DNA. D genes are given only for firm matches. Clone size is shown for a subset of rows, as once, few, many or a class of expanded clone.

>TRBD1|NA|TRBJ2-7|TRBV2
CASSDPQTGGYEQYF
TGTGCCAGCAGTGACCCCCAGACAGGGGGCTATGAGCAGTACTTC
>TRBD1|NA|TRBJ1-2|TRBV10-1
CASSSTGAANYGYTF
TGCGCCAGCTCATCCACAGGGGCTGCAAACTATGGCTACACCTTC
>TRBD2|NA|TRBJ2-3|TRBV6-4
CASSDEAGGPPDTQYF
TGTGCCAGCAGTGACGAGGCGGGGGGCCCTCCAGATACGCAGTATTTT
>NA|NA|TRBJ2-1|TRBV30
CAWSVLVPGGEQFF
TGTGCCTGGAGTGTACTGGTCCCCGGCGGTGAGCAGTTCTTC
>NA|NA|TRBJ2-2|TRBV9
CASSPTGELFF
TGTGCCAGCAGCCCTACCGGGGAGCTGTTTTTT
>NA|once|TRBJ1-4|TRBV10-3
CAISEGAGATNEKLFF
TGTGCCATCAGTGAGGGAGCCGGGGCAACTAATGAAAAACTGTTTTTT
>NA|NA|TRBJ2-3|TRBV30
CAWSASPAARGTQYF
TGTGCCTGGAGTGCCTCCCCCGCGGCCAGGGGAACGCAGTATTTT
>TRBD1|NA|TRBJ1-4|TRBV11-2
CASSYGQGGEKLFF
TGTGCCAGCAGCTACGGACAGGGAGGAGAAAAACTGTTTTTT
>TRBD2|NA|TRBJ2-5|TRBV7-9
CASSLGTRGTGTQYF
TGTGCCAGCAGCTTAGGGACTAGGGGAACGGGGACCCAGTACTTC
>NA|NA|TRBJ2-4|TRBV2
CASGRGAGKNIQYF
TGTGCCAGTGGTCGGGGGGCCGGTAAAAACATTCAGTACTTC
>TRBD1|NA|TRBJ2-7|TRBV24-1
CATSDRPGRTGDSYEQYF
TGTGCCACCAGTGACCGACCGGGTAGGACAGGGGATTCCTACGAGCAGTACTTC
>NA|NA|TRBJ2-5|TRBV6-5
CASSSGLQPQETQYF
TGTGCCAGCAGTTCGGGGTTACAACCCCAAGAGACCCAGTACTTC
>TRBD2|NA|TRBJ2-7|TRBV4-1
CASSQARTSGYEQYF
TGCGCCAGCAGCCAAGCCAGGACTAGCGGCTACGAGCAGTACTTC
>TRBD1|NA|TRBJ2-5|TRBV18
CASSRTGGLETQYF
TGTGCCAGCTCCAGGACAGGGGGGCTGGAGACCCAGTACTTC
>NA|once|TRBJ2-1|TRBV9
CASSSGDPSYNEQFF
TGTGCCAGCAGCTCAGGGGACCCCTCCTACAATGAGCAGTTCTTC
>NA|NA|TRBJ1-2|TRBV24-1
CATSDETGTVHGYTF
TGTGCCACCAGTGATGAAACAGGGACGGTCCATGGCTACACCTTC
>NA|once|TRBJ1-5|TRBV5-1
CASSLGQTNQPQHF
TGCGCCAGCAGCCTCGGACAGACGAATCAGCCCCAGCATTTT
>NA|NA|TRBJ2-7|TRBV19
CASSPNSYEQYF
TGTGCCAGTAGTCCCAACTCCTACGAGCAGTACTTC
>NA|NA|TRBJ1-4|TRBV7-2
CASSLERGEKLFF
TGTGCCAGCAGCTTAGAGCGGGGAGAAAAACTGTTTTTT
>NA|NA|TRBJ1-1|TRBV7-9
CASSPRSGVVNTEAFF
TGTGCCAGCAGTCCCCGGTCCGGGGTCGTGAACACTGAAGCTTTCTTT
>TRBD1|NA|TRBJ1-3|TRBV7-9
CASSPRDRGNTIYF
TGTGCCAGCAGCCCCCGGGACAGGGGGAACACCATATATTTT
>NA|NA|TRBJ2-7|TRBV5-1
CASSRSRDIGEQYF
TGCGCCAGCAGCAGGTCCCGGGACATCGGAGAGCAGTACTTC
>TRBD1|NA|TRBJ2-2|TRBV24-1
CATSDSARGQGARANTGELFF
TGTGCCACCAGTGATTCCGCCCGAGGACAGGGGGCGCGGGCGAACACCGGGGAGCTGTTTTTT
>TRBD2|NA|TRBJ2-1|TRBV3-1/TRBV3-2
CASSQERTSGGSLDEQFF
TGTGCCAGCAGCCAAGAAAGGACTAGCGGGGGCAGTCTGGATGAGCAGTTCTTC
>NA|NA|TRBJ1-1|TRBV5-5
CASHPAGAPGTEAFF
TGTGCCAGCCACCCTGCGGGGGCGCCGGGCACTGAAGCTTTCTTT
>TRBD1|NA|TRBJ1-1|TRBV2
CASSVNRGGTEAFF
TGTGCCAGCAGTGTAAACAGGGGTGGAACTGAAGCTTTCTTT
>NA|NA|TRBJ2-3|TRBV7-9
CASSLGWGDSSTDTQYF
TGTGCCAGCAGCTTAGGGTGGGGCGATTCTAGCACAGATACGCAGTATTTT
>TRBD1|NA|TRBJ1-2|TRBV7-9
CASSAGTGIRGYTF
TGTGCCAGCAGCGCCGGGACAGGGATAAGGGGCTACACCTTC
>NA|NA|TRBJ1-2|TRBV19
CASTKPGVNYGYTF
TGTGCCAGTACCAAACCAGGGGTTAACTATGGCTACACCTTC
>NA|NA|TRBJ2-7|TRBV27
CASSPPQYF
TGTGCCAGCAGTCCCCCCCAATACTTC
>TRBD2|NA|TRBJ2-7|TRBV10-1
CASSEGLAGDDEQYF
TGCGCCAGCAGTGAGGGACTAGCGGGGGACGACGAGCAGTACTTC
>NA|NA|TRBJ2-1|TRBV6-2/TRBV6-3
CASSTPGGSSYNEQFF
TGTGCCAGCAGCACCCCCGGCGGAAGCTCCTACAATGAGCAGTTCTTC
>TRBD1|NA|TRBJ1-2|TRBV10-3
CAISESDRFYGYTF
TGTGCCATCAGTGAGTCGGACAGGTTCTATGGCTACACCTTC
>NA|NA|TRBJ1-4|TRBV3-1/TRBV3-2
CASSQAVTNEKLFF
TGTGCCAGCAGCCAGGCAGTGACTAATGAAAAACTGTTTTTT
>TRBD1|NA|TRBJ1-2|TRBV4-3
CASTTDRVNFTF
TGCGCCAGCACGACGGACAGGGTAAATTTCACCTTC
>NA|NA|TRBJ1-6|TRBV6-5
CASRGGSRYNSPLHF
TGTGCCAGCCGGGGAGGCAGCCGCTATAATTCACCCCTCCACTTT
>TRBD1|NA|TRBJ1-6|TRBV25-1
CASSEIDGQGVKSPLHF
TGTGCCAGCAGTGAAATTGATGGACAGGGAGTTAAGTCACCCCTCCACTTT
>TRBD1|NA|TRBJ1-1|TRBV10-1
CASSDYRGANTEAFF
TGCGCCAGCAGTGATTACAGGGGAGCGAACACTGAAGCTTTCTTT
>TRBD1|NA|TRBJ2-3|TRBV28
CASSSVGQGSGTDTQYF
TGTGCCAGCAGTTCCGTTGGACAGGGCTCTGGCACAGATACGCAGTATTTT
>TRBD1|NA|TRBJ2-1|TRBV30
CAWSAGTGSYNEQFF
TGTGCCTGGAGCGCCGGGACAGGCTCCTACAATGAGCAGTTCTTC
>TRBD1|NA|TRBJ2-7|TRBV24-1
CATSDRATGGDEQYF
TGTGCCACCAGTGACCGGGCGACAGGGGGCGACGAGCAGTACTTC
>NA|NA|TRBJ2-7|TRBV21-1
CASSKAEGAHSYEQYF
TGTGCCAGCAGCAAAGCAGAAGGGGCGCATTCCTACGAGCAGTACTTC
>NA|NA|TRBJ1-5|TRBV7-2
CASSAVLLNQPQHF
TGTGCCAGCAGCGCGGTTCTCCTGAATCAGCCCCAGCATTTT
>NA|NA|TRBJ1-4|TRBV6-1
CASSDFPQGYEKLFF
TGTGCCAGCAGTGATTTCCCACAGGGATACGAAAAACTGTTTTTT
>TRBD2|NA|TRBJ2-2|TRBV7-2
CASSWYSLAGGQTGELFF
TGTGCCAGCAGCTGGTACTCACTAGCGGGGGGGCAGACCGGGGAGCTGTTTTTT
>NA|NA|TRBJ1-4|TRBV18
CASSLSTAATNEKLFF
TGTGCCAGCTCACTATCAACAGCGGCAACTAATGAAAAACTGTTTTTT
>NA|few|TRBJ2-1|TRBV20-1
CSASRGTYNEQFF
TGCAGTGCTAGTAGGGGAACCTACAATGAGCAGTTCTTC
>NA|NA|TRBJ2-3|TRBV4-3
CASSQEVVPLYTDTQYF
TGCGCCAGCAGCCAAGAGGTAGTACCACTATACACAGATACGCAGTATTTT
>NA|NA|TRBJ2-7|TRBV2
CASSGRTDDTYEQYF
TGTGCCAGCAGTGGGCGGACTGACGATACCTACGAGCAGTACTTC
>NA|NA|TRBJ1-4|TRBV9
CASSPAGPTTVNEKLFF
TGTGCCAGCAGCCCAGCGGGGCCCACCACGGTTAATGAAAAACTGTTTTTT
>NA|NA|TRBJ1-2|TRBV7-9
CASSLVRRGLMYNNYGYTF
TGTGCCAGCAGCTTAGTACGCAGGGGCCTCATGTACAATAACTATGGCTACACCTTC